This T cell receptor beta chain appears in the sequencing data of a study of T-cell reconstitution after alpha-beta-depleted transplantation in children. Molecular barcoding with unique molecular identifiers was used for the TCRbeta library. Each CDR3 protein gets one entry after TCRdb re-called the PCR reads with MiXCR. The sample shows 200,000 or so distinct CDR3 sequences, roughly 6% of them seen only once. This clonotype occurred many times. Antigen specificity is unknown. Study results and limitations: Elevated TCRbeta diversity at day 60 was traced, in some patients, to surviving recipient T cells and thymic progenitors. Reportedly, roughly two months post-transplant, alpha-beta T cells arose from several hundred expanded graft clones. Newly produced T cells mostly provided counts and TCRbeta diversity after one year, as hyperexpanded clones declined.

The source was PBMCs, collected before TCRalphabeta/CD19-depleted stem cell transplant. The TCR sequence derives from a girl in the first two years of life with combined immunodeficiency, due to receive a stem cell transplant.

The CDR3 bases are TGTGCCAGCAGTTTCTCAGCTTTCTTT. It encodes CASSFSAFF. V and J are TRBV12-3 or TRBV12-4 and TRBJ1-1; D ambiguous. The CDR3 is made up of 9 amino acids. Between the trimmed V and J ends, which lost 3 bases and 10 bases, there was a span of 3 bases.